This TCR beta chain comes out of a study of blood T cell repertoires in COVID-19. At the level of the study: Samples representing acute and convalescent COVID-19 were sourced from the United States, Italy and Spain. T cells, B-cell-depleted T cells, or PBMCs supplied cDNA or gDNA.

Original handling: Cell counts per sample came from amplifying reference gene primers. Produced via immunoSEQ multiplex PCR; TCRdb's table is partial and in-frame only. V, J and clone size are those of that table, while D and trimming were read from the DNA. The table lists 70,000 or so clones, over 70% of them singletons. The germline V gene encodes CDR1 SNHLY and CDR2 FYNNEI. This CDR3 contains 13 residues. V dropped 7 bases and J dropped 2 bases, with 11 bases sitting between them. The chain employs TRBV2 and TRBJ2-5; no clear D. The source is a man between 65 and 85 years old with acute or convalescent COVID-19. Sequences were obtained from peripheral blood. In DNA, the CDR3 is TGTGCCAGCAATCGCCGCGTACAAGAGACCCAGTACTTC. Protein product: CASNRRVQETQYF.